This T cell receptor (beta chain) was found in a study of shared clonotypes between healthy human individuals. Splitting the CD4+ cells yielded a CD45RA+ naive subset and a CD45RA-negative memory subset. TCRdb's copy holds only in-frame clones and misses some; the assay was immunoSEQ multiplex PCR. Among about 710,000 clones listed, approximately 77% were seen once. Germline CDR1 SGHRS, CDR2 YFSETQ. V was shortened by 4 bases and J by 9 bases, with 16 bases between the two germline ends. CDR3 length equals 13 residues. The gene calls are TRBV5-1 and TRBJ1-1; D call uncertain. The TCR sequence derives from a woman in her 30s in good health. Sequenced sample: memory CD4+ T cells sorted from blood. Subset here: CD45RA-negative fraction. The CDR3, as DNA: TGCGCCAGCAGCGACCCGGGTCGGGAGAAAGCTTTCTTT. Its translation is CASSDPGREKAFF.